This T cell receptor beta chain was recovered during a study of blood T cell repertoires in COVID-19. For the study at large: Samples of COVID-19 (acute and convalescent) were obtained from the United States, Italy and Spain. T cells, B-cell-depleted T cells, or PBMCs provided the cDNA or gDNA that served as material.

Per the study methods: Reference gene primers were amplified, and this amplification served to estimate nucleated cell counts. Profiling relied on immunoSEQ multiplex PCR, and the TCRdb table lists in-frame clones only, not all of them. The V and J calls and clone size come from that table; D and trimming were worked out from the DNA. The table lists a few hundred thousand clones, 85% to 90% of them singletons. This clone was seen once. Sequenced material: peripheral blood. This TCR derives from a man aged 25 to 40 with acute or convalescent COVID-19.

CDR3 nucleotides: TGTGCCAGCAGCTCTTCCGGGACAGGGGGCCTTCTTGAAGCTTTCTTT. Amino acids: CASSSSGTGGLLEAFF. The chain links TRBV5-8 to TRBJ1-1; 12 nucleotides agree with TRBD1. CDR1 SGHTS and CDR2 YDEGEE come from the germline V gene. The CDR3 consists of 16 residues. V lost 3 bases and J lost 7; bases outside the gene matches: 10.